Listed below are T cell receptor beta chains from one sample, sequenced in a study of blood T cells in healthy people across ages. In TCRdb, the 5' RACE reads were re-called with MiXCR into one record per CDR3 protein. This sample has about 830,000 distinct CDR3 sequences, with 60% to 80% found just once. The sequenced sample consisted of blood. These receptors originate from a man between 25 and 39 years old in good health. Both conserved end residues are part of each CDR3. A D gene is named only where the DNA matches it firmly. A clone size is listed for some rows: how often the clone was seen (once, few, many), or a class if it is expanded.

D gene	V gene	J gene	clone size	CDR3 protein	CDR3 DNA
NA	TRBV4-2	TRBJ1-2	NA	CASSPIRITVNYGYTF	TGTGCCAGCAGCCCCATTAGAATCACCGTTAACTATGGCTACACCTTC
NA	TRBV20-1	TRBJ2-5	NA	CSARDIRRGPYNEQYF	TGCAGTGCTAGAGATATTAGGAGGGGGCCGTATAATGAGCAGTACTTC
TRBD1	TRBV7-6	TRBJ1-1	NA	CASSLGDRELGHTEAFF	TGTGCCAGCAGCTTGGGGGACAGGGAATTGGGGCACACTGAAGCTTTCTTT
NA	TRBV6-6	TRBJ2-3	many	CASSYSPDTQYF	TGTGCCAGCAGTTACTCGCCGGATACGCAGTATTTT
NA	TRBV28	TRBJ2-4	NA	CASSPHDIQYF	TGTGCCAGCAGTCCCCACGACATTCAGTACTTC
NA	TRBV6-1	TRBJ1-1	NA	CASSGAPHTEAFF	TGTGCCAGCAGTGGGGCCCCACACACTGAAGCTTTCTTT
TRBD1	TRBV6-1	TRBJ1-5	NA	CASRRIPDRGTQPQHF	TGTGCCAGCAGAAGGATTCCCGACAGGGGGACTCAGCCCCAGCATTTT
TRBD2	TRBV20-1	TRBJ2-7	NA	CSARSQSGGRYEQYF	TGCAGTGCACGCTCCCAAAGCGGGGGACGCTACGAGCAGTACTTC
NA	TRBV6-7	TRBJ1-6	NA	CASSKSGSESPLHF	TGTGCCAGCAGCAAATCGGGGTCAGAATCACCCCTCCACTTT
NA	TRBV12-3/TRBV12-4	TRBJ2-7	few	CASSYTGGGLYEQYF	TGTGCCAGCAGTTATACAGGGGGGGGGCTTTACGAGCAGTACTTC
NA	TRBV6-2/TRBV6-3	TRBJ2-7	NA	CASLGTASRHEQYF	TGTGCCAGCCTAGGAACGGCTAGTCGCCACGAGCAGTACTTC
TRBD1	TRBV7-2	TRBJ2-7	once	CASSPSGRGGLYEQYF	TGTGCCAGCAGCCCAAGCGGCAGAGGGGGCTTATACGAGCAGTACTTC
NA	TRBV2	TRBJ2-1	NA	CAGRDASSYNEQFF	TGTGCCGGCCGGGACGCGAGCTCCTACAATGAGCAGTTCTTC
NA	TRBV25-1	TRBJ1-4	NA	CASSEYGRTNEKLFF	TGTGCCAGCAGTGAATATGGGAGGACTAATGAAAAACTGTTTTTT
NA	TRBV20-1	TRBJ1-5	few	CSARQDSNQPQHF	TGCAGTGCTAGACAGGATAGCAATCAGCCCCAGCATTTT
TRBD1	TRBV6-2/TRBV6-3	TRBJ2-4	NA	CASSPGLVTGEDIQYF	TGTGCCAGCAGTCCCGGGCTCGTGACAGGGGAGGACATTCAGTACTTC
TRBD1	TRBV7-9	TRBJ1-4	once	CASSLAQGYEKLFF	TGTGCCAGCAGCTTAGCACAGGGGTATGAAAAACTGTTTTTT
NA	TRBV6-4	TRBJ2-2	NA	CASSAGGSYGELFF	TGTGCCAGCAGCGCTGGAGGAAGTTACGGGGAGCTGTTTTTT
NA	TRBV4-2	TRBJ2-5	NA	CASSQDRSGRETQYF	TGTGCCAGCAGCCAAGACAGGTCAGGGCGAGAGACCCAGTACTTC
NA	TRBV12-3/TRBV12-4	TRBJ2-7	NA	CASSLGGVPYEQYF	TGTGCCAGCAGTTTAGGGGGTGTCCCCTACGAGCAGTACTTC
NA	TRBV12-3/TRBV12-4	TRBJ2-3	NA	CARSATDTQYF	TGTGCCAGATCGGCGACAGATACGCAGTATTTT
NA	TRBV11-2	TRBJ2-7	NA	CASSWGQGPYNEQYF	TGTGCCAGCAGCTGGGGGCAGGGTCCCTACAATGAGCAGTACTTC
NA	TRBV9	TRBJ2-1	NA	CASSPPGAHNNEQFF	TGTGCCAGCAGCCCACCGGGGGCCCACAACAATGAGCAGTTCTTC
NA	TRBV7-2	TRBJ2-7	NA	CASSRRRGEAYEQYF	TGTGCCAGCAGCCGAAGGAGGGGGGAGGCCTACGAGCAGTACTTC
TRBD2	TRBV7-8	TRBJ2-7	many	CASSLVGGGASYEQYF	TGTGCCAGCAGCTTAGTCGGCGGGGGGGCATCGTACGAGCAGTACTTC
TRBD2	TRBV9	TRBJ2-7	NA	CASSVDERGFSYEQYF	TGTGCCAGCAGCGTAGACGAGCGGGGTTTCTCCTACGAGCAGTACTTC